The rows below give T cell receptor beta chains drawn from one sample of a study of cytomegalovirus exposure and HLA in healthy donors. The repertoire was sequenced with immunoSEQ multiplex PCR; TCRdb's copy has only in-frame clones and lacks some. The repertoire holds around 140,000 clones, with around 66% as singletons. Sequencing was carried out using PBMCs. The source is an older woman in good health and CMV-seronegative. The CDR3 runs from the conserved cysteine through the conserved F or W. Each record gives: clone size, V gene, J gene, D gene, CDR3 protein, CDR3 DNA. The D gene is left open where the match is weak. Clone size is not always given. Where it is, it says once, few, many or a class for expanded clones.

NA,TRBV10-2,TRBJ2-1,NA,CASSEPLTGHNEQFF,TGCGCCAGCAGTGAGCCTCTAACAGGGCACAATGAGCAGTTCTTC
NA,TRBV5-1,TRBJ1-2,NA,CASSLDGGAGGYTF,TGCGCCAGCAGCTTGGATGGGGGCGCTGGGGGCTACACCTTC
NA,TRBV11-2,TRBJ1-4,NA,CASSPDGRTNEKLFF,TGTGCCAGCAGCCCCGACGGGAGGACTAATGAAAAACTGTTTTTT
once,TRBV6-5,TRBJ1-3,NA,CASSYGQGLYF,TGTGCCAGCAGTTACGGGCAGGGATTATATTTT
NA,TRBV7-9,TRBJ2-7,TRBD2,CAAGEGFEQYF,TGTGCCGCCGGGGAGGGGTTCGAGCAGTACTTC
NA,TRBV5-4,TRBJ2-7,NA,CASSPRGAHVSEQYF,TGTGCCAGCAGCCCTCGGGGGGCCCATGTCAGCGAGCAGTACTTC
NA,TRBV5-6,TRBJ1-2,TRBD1,CASSFRQGKVDGYTF,TGTGCCAGCAGCTTCCGACAGGGGAAGGTCGATGGCTACACCTTC
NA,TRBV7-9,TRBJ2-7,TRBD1,CSSSWGQGEQYF,TGTTCCAGCAGCTGGGGACAGGGGGAGCAGTACTTC
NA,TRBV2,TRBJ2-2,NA,CASTGPLGQYTGELFF,TGTGCCAGCACCGGACCGTTGGGACAATACACCGGGGAGCTGTTTTTT
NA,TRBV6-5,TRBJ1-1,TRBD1,CASSGQGWNTEAFF,TGTGCCAGCAGTGGACAGGGCTGGAACACTGAAGCTTTCTTT
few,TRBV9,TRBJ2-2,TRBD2,CASSAPTGTSGSTGELFF,TGTGCCAGCAGCGCTCCAACCGGGACTAGCGGCTCCACCGGGGAGCTGTTTTTT
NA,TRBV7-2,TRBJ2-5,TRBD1,CASSSQGGQGSLTQYF,TGTGCCAGCAGCTCCCAAGGTGGACAGGGGTCTCTCACCCAGTACTTC